The 2 T cell receptor beta chains presented below share a single source sample, sequenced in a study of blood T cell repertoires in COVID-19. Clones were read by immunoSEQ multiplex PCR, and TCRdb kept only the in-frame ones, dropping some. The sample records 180,000 or so clones, around 85% being singletons. Material: PBMCs or T cells enriched from blood (not recorded which). All receptors come from a man aged 35 to 55 who had recovered from COVID-19.

This clone was detected many times. The chain carries TRBV27 and TRBJ2-3, with 9 bases identical to TRBD2. V shed 6 bases and J 4 bases; nucleotides not matched to a gene: 14. The CDR3 has 17 amino acids. Germline assignment: CDR1 MNHEY and CDR2 SMNVEV (reference sequence). CDR3 amino acids: CASSQRRREGPPDTQYF. In DNA, the CDR3 is TGTGCCAGCAGCCAAAGGAGGCGGGAGGGCCCCCCAGATACGCAGTATTTT.

The J gene is TRBJ2-1, the V gene TRBV7-9, with D possibly being TRBD1 (5 bases). Trimming took off 0 bases at V and 10 bases at J, with 10 bases between the two ends. The length of the CDR3 is 13 residues. The germline gives CDR1 SEHNR, CDR2 FQNEAQ (reference sequence). CDR3 DNA sequence: TGTGCCAGCAGCTTAGCTTCGGACACCGAGCAGTTCTTC. It codes for CASSLASDTEQFF.